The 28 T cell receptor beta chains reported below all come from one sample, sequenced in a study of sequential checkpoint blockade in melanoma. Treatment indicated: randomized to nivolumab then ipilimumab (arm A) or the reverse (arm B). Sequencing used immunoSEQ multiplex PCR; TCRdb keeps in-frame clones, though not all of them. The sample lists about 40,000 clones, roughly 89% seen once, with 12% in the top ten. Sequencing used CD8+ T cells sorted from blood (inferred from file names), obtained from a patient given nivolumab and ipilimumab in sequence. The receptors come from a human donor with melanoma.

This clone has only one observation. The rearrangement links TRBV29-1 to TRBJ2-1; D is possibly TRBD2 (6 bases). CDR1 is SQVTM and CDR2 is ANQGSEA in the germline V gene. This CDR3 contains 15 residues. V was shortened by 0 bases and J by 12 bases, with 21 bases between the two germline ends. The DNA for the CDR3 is TGCAGCGTTGAAGAGGGTAGCGCCGCAATGGGGGGGCAGTTCTTC. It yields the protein CSVEEGSAAMGGQFF.

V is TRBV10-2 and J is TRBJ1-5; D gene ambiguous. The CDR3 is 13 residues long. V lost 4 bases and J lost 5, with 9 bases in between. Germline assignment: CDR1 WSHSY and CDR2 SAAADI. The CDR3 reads CASSGWSDQPQHF. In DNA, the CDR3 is TGCGCCAGCAGTGGGTGGAGTGATCAGCCCCAGCATTTT.

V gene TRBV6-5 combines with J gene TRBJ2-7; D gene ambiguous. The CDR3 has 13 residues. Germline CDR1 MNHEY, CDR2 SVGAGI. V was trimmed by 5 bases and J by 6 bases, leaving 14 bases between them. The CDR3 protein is CASSPRRFGEQYF. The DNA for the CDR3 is TGTGCCAGCAGTCCCCGCAGGTTTGGCGAGCAGTACTTC.

The CDR3 reads CSVLAGGIYEQYF. CDR3 DNA sequence: TGCAGCGTTTTAGCGGGAGGCATCTACGAGCAGTACTTC. The chain combines TRBV29-1 with TRBJ2-5; 10 bases map to TRBD2. TRBJ2-7 matches the DNA end more closely, so the J call is doubtful. The CDR3 consists of 13 residues. The V gene's germline CDR1 is SQVTM and CDR2 ANQGSEA.

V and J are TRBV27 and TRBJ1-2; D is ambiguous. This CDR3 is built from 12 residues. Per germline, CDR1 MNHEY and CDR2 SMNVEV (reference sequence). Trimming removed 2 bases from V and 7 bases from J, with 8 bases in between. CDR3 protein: CASSLTGVGYTF. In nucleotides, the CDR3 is TGTGCCAGCAGTTTAACCGGGGTTGGCTACACCTTC.

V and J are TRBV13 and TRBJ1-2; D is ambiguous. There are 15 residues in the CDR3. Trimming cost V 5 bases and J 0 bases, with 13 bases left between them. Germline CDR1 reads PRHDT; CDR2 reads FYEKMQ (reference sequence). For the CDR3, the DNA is TGTGCCAGCAGCCCGCCAGGCACGTCTAACTATGGCTACACCTTC. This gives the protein CASSPPGTSNYGYTF.

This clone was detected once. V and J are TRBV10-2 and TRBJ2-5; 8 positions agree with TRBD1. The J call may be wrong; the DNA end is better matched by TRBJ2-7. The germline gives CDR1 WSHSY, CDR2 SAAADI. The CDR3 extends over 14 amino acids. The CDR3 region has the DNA TGCGCCAGCAGTGAGTCCAGGGGGCCGTACGAGCAGTACTTC. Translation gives CASSESRGPYEQYF.

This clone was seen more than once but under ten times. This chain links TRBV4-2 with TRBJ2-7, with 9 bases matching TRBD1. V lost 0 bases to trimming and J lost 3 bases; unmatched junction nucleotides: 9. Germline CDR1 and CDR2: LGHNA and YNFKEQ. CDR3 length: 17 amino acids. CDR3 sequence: CASSQELTGGGLYEQYF. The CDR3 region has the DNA TGTGCCAGCAGCCAAGAGTTGACAGGGGGTGGCCTCTACGAGCAGTACTTC.

This chain's CDR3 is CASSRETGTDTQYF. CDR3 sequence (DNA): TGTGCCAGCAGTAGAGAAACAGGGACAGATACGCAGTATTTT. This chain links TRBV6-1 with TRBJ2-3; possible D gene TRBD1, 6 bases. This CDR3 region has 14 residues. Germline values: CDR1 MNHNS, CDR2 SASEGT. Trimming shortened V by 5 bases and J by 3 bases, and 12 bases separated the two germline ends.

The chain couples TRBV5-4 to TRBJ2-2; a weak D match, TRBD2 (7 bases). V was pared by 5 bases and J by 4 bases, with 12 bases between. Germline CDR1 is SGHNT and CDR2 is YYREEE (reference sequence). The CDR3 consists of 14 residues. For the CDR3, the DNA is TGTGCCAGCAGACAGGGAGGGGGCACCGGGGAGCTGTTTTTT. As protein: CASRQGGGTGELFF.

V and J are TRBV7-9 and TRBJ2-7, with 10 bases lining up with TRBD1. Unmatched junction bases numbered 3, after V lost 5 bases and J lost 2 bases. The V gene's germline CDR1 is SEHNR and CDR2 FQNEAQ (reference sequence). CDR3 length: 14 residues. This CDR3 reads CASSEGTGAYEQYV. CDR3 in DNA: TGTGCCAGCAGCGAGGGGACAGGGGCCTACGAGCAGTACGTC.

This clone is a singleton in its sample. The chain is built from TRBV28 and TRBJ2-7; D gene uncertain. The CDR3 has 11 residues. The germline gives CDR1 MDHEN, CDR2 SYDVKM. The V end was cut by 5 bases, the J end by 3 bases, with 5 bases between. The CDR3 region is CASSPIYEQYF. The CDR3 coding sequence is TGTGCCAGCAGTCCCATCTACGAGCAGTACTTC. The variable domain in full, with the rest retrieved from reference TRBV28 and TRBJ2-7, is DVKVTQSSRYLVKRTGEKVFLECVQDMDHENMFWYRQDPGLGLRLIYFSYDVKMKEKGDIPEGYSVSREKKERFSLILESASTNQTSMYLCASSPIYEQYFGPGTRLTVT.

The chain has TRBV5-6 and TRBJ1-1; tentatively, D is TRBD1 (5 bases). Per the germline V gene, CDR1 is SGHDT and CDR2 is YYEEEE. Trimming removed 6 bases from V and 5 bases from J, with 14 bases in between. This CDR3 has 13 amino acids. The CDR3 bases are TGTGCCAGCATTTTAGGGGCAGGTACTGAAGCTTTCTTT. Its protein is CASILGAGTEAFF.

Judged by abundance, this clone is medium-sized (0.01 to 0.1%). The CDR3 bases are TGTGCCAGCAGCGAGGGACAGGGAATCCACGAGCAGTACTTC. Residues: CASSEGQGIHEQYF. V is TRBV7-6 and J is TRBJ2-7, with 9 bases aligning to TRBD1. Germline CDR1 reads SGHVS; CDR2 reads FNYEAQ. Trimming cost V 5 bases and J 5 bases; bases outside gene matches: 7. The CDR3 loop spans 14 amino acids. Full variable domain (outside the CDR3, taken from reference TRBV7-6 and TRBJ2-7): GAGVSQSPRYKVTKRGQDVALRCDPISGHVSLYWYRQALGQGPEFLTYFNYEAQQDKSGLPNDRFSAERPEGSISTLTIQRTEQRDSAMYRCASSEGQGIHEQYFGPGTRLTVT.

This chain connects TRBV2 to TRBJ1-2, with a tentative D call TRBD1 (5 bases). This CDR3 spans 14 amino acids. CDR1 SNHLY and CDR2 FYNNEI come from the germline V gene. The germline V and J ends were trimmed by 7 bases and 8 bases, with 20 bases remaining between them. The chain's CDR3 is CASKPRGGPRGYTF. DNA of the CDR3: TGTGCCAGCAAGCCACGGGGGGGTCCGCGAGGCTACACCTTC.

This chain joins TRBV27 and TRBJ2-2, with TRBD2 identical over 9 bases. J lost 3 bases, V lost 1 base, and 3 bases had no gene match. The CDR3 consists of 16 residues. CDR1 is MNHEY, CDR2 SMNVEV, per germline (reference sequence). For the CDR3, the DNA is TGTGCCAGCAGTTTATTGCTAGCGGGGTACACCGGGGAGCTGTTTTTT. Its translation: CASSLLLAGYTGELFF.

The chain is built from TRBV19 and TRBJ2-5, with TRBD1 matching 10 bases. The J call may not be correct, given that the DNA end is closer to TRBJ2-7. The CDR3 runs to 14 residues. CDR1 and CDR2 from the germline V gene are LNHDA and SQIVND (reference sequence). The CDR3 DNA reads TGTGCCAGTAGCTGGGGACAGGGGTCCTACGAGCAGTACTTC. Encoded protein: CASSWGQGSYEQYF.

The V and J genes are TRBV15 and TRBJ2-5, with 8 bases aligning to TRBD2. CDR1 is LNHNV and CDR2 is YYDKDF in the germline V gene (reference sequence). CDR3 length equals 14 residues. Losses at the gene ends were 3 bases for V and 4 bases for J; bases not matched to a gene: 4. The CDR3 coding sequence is TGTGCCACCAGCAGCCCGGGGGGGGGAGAGACCCAGTACTTC. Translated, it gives CATSSPGGGETQYF.

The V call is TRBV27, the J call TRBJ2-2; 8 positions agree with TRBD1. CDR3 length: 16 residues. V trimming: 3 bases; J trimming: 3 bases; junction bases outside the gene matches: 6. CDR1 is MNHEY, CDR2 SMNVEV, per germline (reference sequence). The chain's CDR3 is CASSFRQGADTGELFF. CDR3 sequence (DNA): TGTGCCAGCAGTTTCCGTCAGGGGGCCGACACCGGGGAGCTGTTTTTT.

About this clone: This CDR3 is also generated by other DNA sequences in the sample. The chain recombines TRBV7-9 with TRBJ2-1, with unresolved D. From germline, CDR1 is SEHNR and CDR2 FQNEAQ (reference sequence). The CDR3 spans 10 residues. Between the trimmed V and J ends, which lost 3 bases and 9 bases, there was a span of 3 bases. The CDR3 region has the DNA TGTGCCAGCAGCTTCTCTGAGCAGTTCTTC. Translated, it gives CASSFSEQFF.

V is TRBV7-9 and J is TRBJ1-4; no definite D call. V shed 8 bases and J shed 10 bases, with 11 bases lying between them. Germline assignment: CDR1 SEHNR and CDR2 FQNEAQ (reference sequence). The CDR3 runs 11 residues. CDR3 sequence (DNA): TGTGCCAGCTATCTATCTGGAAAACTGTTTTTT. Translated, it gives CASYLSGKLFF.

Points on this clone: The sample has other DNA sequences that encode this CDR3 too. The CDR3 reads CASRAPGTGRYEQYF. CDR3 nucleotides: TGTGCCAGCAGGGCGCCCGGGACAGGGAGATACGAGCAGTACTTC. The chain carries TRBV6-4 and TRBJ2-7; 9 positions agree with TRBD1. The CDR3 is made up of 15 amino acids. Germline assignment: CDR1 MRHNA and CDR2 SNTAGT. The V segment lost 6 bases and the J segment 4 bases; nucleotides outside the gene matches: 10.

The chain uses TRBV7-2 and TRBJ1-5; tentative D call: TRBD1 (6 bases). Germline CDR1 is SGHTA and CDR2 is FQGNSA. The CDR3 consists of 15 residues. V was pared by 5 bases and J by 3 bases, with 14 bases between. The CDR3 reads CASSPGQLLNQPQHF. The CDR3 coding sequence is TGTGCCAGCAGCCCAGGACAGCTCCTCAATCAGCCCCAGCATTTT.

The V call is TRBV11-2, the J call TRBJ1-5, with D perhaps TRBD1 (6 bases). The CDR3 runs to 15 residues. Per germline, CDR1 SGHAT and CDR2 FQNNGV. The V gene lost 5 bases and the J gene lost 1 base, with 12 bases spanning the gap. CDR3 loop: CASSALRGSNQPQHF. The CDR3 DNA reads TGTGCCAGCAGCGCCTTGAGGGGGAGCAATCAGCCCCAGCATTTT.

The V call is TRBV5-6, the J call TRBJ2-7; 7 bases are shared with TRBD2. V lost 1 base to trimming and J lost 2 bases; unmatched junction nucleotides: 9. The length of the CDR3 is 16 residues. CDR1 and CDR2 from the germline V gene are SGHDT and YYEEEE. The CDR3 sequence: CASSLKPSGRAYEQYV. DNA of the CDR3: TGTGCCAGCAGCTTGAAGCCTAGCGGACGCGCCTACGAGCAGTACGTC.

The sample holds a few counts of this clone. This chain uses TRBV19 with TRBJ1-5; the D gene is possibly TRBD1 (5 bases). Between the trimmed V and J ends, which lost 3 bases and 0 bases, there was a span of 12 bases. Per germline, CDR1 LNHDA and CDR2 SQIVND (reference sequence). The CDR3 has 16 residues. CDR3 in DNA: TGTGCCAGTAGTATTTCCCTCACAGGTAGCAATCAGCCCCAGCATTTT. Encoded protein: CASSISLTGSNQPQHF. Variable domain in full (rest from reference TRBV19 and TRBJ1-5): DGGITQSPKYLFRKEGQNVTLSCEQNLNHDAMYWYRQDPGQGLRLIYYSQIVNDFQKGDIAEGYSVSREKKESFPLTVTSAQKNPTAFYLCASSISLTGSNQPQHFGDGTRLSIL.

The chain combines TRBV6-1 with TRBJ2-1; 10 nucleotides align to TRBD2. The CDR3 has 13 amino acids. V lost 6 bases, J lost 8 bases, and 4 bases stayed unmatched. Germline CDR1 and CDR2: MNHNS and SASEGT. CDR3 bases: TGTGCCAGCAGACTAGCGGGAAACGATGAGCAGTTCTTC. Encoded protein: CASRLAGNDEQFF.

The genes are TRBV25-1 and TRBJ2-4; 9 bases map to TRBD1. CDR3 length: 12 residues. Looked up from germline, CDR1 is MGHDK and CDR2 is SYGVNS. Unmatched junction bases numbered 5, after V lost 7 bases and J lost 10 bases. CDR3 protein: CASKGTGSIQYF. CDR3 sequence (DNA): TGTGCCAGCAAAGGGACAGGGAGTATTCAGTACTTC.